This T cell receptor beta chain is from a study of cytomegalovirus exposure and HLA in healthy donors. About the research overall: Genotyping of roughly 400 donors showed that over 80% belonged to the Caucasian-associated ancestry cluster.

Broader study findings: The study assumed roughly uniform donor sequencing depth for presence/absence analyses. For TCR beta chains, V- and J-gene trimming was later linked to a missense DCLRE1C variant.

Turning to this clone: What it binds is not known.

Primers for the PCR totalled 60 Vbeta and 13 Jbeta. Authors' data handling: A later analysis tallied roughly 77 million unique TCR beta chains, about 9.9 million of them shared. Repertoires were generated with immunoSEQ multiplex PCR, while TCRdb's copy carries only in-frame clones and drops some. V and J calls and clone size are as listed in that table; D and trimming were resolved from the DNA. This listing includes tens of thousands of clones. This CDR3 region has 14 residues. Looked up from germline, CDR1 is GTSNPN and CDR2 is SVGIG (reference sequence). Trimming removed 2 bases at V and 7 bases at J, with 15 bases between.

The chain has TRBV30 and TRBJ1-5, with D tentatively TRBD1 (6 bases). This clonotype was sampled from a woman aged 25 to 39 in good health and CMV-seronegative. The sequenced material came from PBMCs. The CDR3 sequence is CAWSSAGAKQPQHF. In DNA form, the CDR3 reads TGTGCCTGGAGTTCGGCAGGGGCTAAGCAGCCCCAGCATTTT.